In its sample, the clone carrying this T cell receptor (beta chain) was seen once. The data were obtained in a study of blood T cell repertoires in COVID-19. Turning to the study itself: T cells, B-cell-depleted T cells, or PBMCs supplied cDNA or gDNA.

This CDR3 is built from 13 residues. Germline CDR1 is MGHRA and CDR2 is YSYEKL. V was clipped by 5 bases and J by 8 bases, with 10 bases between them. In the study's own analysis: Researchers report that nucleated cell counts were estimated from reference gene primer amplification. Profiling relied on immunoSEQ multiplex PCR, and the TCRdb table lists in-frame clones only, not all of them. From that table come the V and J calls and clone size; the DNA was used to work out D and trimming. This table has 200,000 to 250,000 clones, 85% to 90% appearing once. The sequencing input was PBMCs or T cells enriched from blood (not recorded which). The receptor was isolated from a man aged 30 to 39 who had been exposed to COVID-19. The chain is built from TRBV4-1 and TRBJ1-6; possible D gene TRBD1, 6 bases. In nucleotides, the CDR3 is TGCGCCAGCAGCACAGGGCAGGATTCACCCCTCCACTTT. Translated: CASSTGQDSPLHF.